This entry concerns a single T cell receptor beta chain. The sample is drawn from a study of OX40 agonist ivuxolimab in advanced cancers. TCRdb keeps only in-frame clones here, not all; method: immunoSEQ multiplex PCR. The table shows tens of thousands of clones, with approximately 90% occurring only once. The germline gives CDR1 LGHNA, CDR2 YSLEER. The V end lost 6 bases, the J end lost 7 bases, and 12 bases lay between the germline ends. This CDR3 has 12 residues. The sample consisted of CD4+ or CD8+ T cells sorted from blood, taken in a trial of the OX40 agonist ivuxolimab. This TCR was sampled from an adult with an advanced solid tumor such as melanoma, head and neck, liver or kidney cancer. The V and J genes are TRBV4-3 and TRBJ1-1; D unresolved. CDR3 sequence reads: CASRGVVGEAFF. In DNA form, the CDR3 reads TGCGCCAGCAGGGGCGTCGTGGGTGAAGCTTTCTTT.